One and the same sample provided the 22 T cell receptor beta chains below, sequenced in a study of T cell responses to AZD1222 COVID-19 vaccine. Libraries were prepared by immunoSEQ multiplex PCR; TCRdb keeps only in-frame clonotypes and omits some of them. The table lists some 120,000 clones, 70% to 90% of them singletons. The sample consisted of peripheral blood, taken on day 0 of MenACWY control vaccination. All receptors derive from an adult in good health.

The chain joins TRBV29-1 to TRBJ2-6; D unresolved. Trimming took 3 bases from V and 3 from J, leaving 6 bases between them. This CDR3 region has 13 residues. Germline V lookup: CDR1 SQVTM, CDR2 ANQGSEA. CDR3 sequence (DNA): TGCAGCGTTGAGTCGAATGGGGCCAACGTCCTGACTTTC. The encoded protein is CSVESNGANVLTF.

The genes are TRBV4-2 and TRBJ1-2, with 7 nucleotides matching TRBD1. The V gene's germline CDR1 is LGHNA and CDR2 YNFKEQ. The CDR3 length is 15 residues. J was trimmed by 3 bases and V by 3 bases; bases with no gene match: 7. The CDR3 sequence: CASSQTTGTDYGYTF. In DNA form, the CDR3 reads TGTGCCAGCAGCCAGACAACCGGGACAGACTATGGCTACACCTTC.

The rearrangement joins TRBV19 to TRBJ1-5; D might be TRBD1 (5 bases). Germline CDR1 and CDR2: LNHDA and SQIVND (reference sequence). The V end lost 5 bases, the J end lost 11 bases, and 7 bases lay between the germline ends. The length of the CDR3 is 10 residues. The CDR3 coding sequence is TGTGCCAGTAGTGAGGGGTCCCAGCATTTT. The encoded protein is CASSEGSQHF.

The V gene is TRBV29-1, the J gene TRBJ1-3; D unclear. V was cut by 3 bases and J by 0 bases, with 12 bases left in between. The CDR3 runs 15 residues. Per germline, CDR1 SQVTM and CDR2 ANQGSEA. CDR3 region: CSVDVGSFSGNTIYF. The CDR3 nucleotides read TGCAGCGTTGATGTTGGCTCTTTCTCTGGAAACACCATATATTTT.

This sequence joins TRBV19 and TRBJ1-2, with 9 bases matching TRBD1. Germline V lookup: CDR1 LNHDA, CDR2 SQIVND (reference sequence). The CDR3 has 13 residues. The V and J ends lost 5 bases and 8 bases, in that order; junction bases with no gene match: 6. Written as DNA, the CDR3 is TGTGCCAGTAGTCGCGGACAGGGGAACGGCTACACCTTC. Protein: CASSRGQGNGYTF.

This sequence joins TRBV15 and TRBJ1-2; 12 bases are a match to TRBD1. Germline CDR1 and CDR2: LNHNV and YYDKDF (reference sequence). V dropped 3 bases and J dropped 8; count of bases not matched to a gene: 10. The CDR3 spans 16 residues. The CDR3 region is CATSSLRDRGRVGYTF. The CDR3 bases are TGTGCCACCAGCAGTCTCCGGGACAGGGGGCGGGTCGGCTACACCTTC.

This clone was observed a single time. The chain couples TRBV5-1 to TRBJ1-6; D not resolved. V lost 2 bases, J lost 0 bases, and 9 bases lay in between. The CDR3 is 16 amino acids. Germline lookup yields CDR1 SGHRS and CDR2 YFSETQ. The CDR3 reads CASSLPDSSYNSPLHF. The CDR3 nucleotides are TGCGCCAGCAGCTTACCAGATAGCTCCTATAATTCACCCCTCCACTTT.

The V gene is TRBV6-2 or TRBV6-3, the J gene TRBJ2-7; D is tentatively TRBD1 or TRBD2 (5 bases each). Trimming took off 0 bases at V and 5 bases at J, with 5 bases between the two ends. CDR1 is MNHEY, CDR2 SVGEGT, per germline. This CDR3 comprises 12 residues. The CDR3 DNA sequence: TGTGCCAGCAGTTACTCGGGGGACGAGCAGTACTTC. Translating it yields CASSYSGDEQYF.

This sequence joins TRBV18 and TRBJ2-3; D remains ambiguous. CDR3 length: 13 amino acids. Trimming pared 3 bases from V and 4 bases from J, leaving 8 bases between. The germline CDR1 and CDR2 sequences are KGHSH and LQKENI. The CDR3, as DNA: TGTGCCAGCTCACCCCGTCGGTCAGATACGCAGTATTTT. This sequence encodes CASSPRRSDTQYF.

This chain connects TRBV5-1 to TRBJ2-1; D is unresolved. The CDR3 covers 13 residues. The germline gives CDR1 SGHRS, CDR2 YFSETQ. The V and J ends lost 4 bases and 3 bases respectively, with 8 bases between them. As DNA, the CDR3 is TGCGCCAGCAGCACCGACCGCTACAATGAGCAGTTCTTC. Encoded protein: CASSTDRYNEQFF.

This clone showed up just once. The rearrangement uses TRBV7-9 and TRBJ1-5; no clear D. Germline V CDR1 and CDR2: SEHNR, FQNEAQ (reference sequence). The CDR3 runs 17 residues. Trimming took 2 bases from V and 2 from J, leaving 16 bases between them. CDR3 in amino acids: CASSLTPGRQGNQPQHF. CDR3 nucleotide sequence: TGTGCCAGCAGCTTAACCCCCGGCCGCCAGGGCAATCAGCCCCAGCATTTT.

This clone has just a few counts. The chain has TRBV24-1 and TRBJ1-2, with D unresolved. CDR3 length equals 14 residues. CDR1 and CDR2 from the germline V gene are KGHDR and SFDVKD. The ends were cut back, 4 bases at V and 5 bases at J, with 13 bases in the middle. Here the CDR3 reads CATSEPARTYGYTF. DNA of the CDR3: TGTGCCACCAGTGAGCCAGCTCGGACTTATGGCTACACCTTC.

The chain carries TRBV18 and TRBJ1-2, with a possible D match to TRBD1 (6 bases). Germline lookup yields CDR1 KGHSH and CDR2 LQKENI. The V gene lost 2 bases and the J gene lost 6 bases, with 19 bases spanning the gap. This CDR3 contains 16 residues. The DNA of the CDR3 is TGTGCCAGCTCACCAGCTTTCTCGGCAGGGGCCCATGGCTACACCTTC. Translating it yields CASSPAFSAGAHGYTF.

The chain carries TRBV19 and TRBJ2-2, with D tentatively TRBD2 (7 bases). Trimming shortened V by 5 bases and J by 0 bases, and 13 bases separated the two germline ends. The germline CDR1 and CDR2 sequences are LNHDA and SQIVND (reference sequence). The length of the CDR3 is 16 residues. In DNA, the CDR3 is TGTGCCAGTAGTGCCCCCGGGGGGCCGAACACCGGGGAGCTGTTTTTT. The encoded protein is CASSAPGGPNTGELFF.

The chain joins TRBV18 to TRBJ2-5; no firm D call. Trimming shortened V by 1 base and J by 3 bases, and 6 bases separated the two germline ends. CDR1 is KGHSH, CDR2 LQKENI, per germline. The CDR3 has 13 residues. The CDR3 is CASSPRLEETQYF. CDR3 sequence (DNA): TGTGCCAGCTCACCACGATTAGAAGAGACCCAGTACTTC.

The chain is built from TRBV2 and TRBJ1-2; D gene unclear. Germline V CDR1 and CDR2: SNHLY, FYNNEI. V was shortened by 3 bases and J by 5 bases, with 13 bases between the two germline ends. The CDR3 contains 14 residues. The CDR3 bases are TGTGCCAGCAGTGAGGAGACGGAGGCATATGGCTACACCTTC. It specifies CASSEETEAYGYTF.

The chain couples TRBV2 to TRBJ1-1, with TRBD1 matching over 8 bases. V shed 7 bases, J shed 0 bases, and the junction held 4 bases outside the gene matches. The germline V gene encodes CDR1 SNHLY and CDR2 FYNNEI. This CDR3 comprises 14 residues. The CDR3 nucleotides read TGTGCCAGCACCCGACAGGGGATGAACACTGAAGCTTTCTTT. Translating gives CASTRQGMNTEAFF.

This chain joins TRBV27 and TRBJ2-7; possible D gene TRBD2, 6 bases. The CDR3 sequence is 15 residues long. Trimming pared 8 bases from V and 2 bases from J, leaving 19 bases between. The V gene's germline CDR1 is MNHEY and CDR2 SMNVEV (reference sequence). As DNA, the CDR3 is TGTGCCAGCTCCGACCGGACTACCAACCCCTACGAGCAGTACTTC. Residues: CASSDRTTNPYEQYF.

The chain carries TRBV5-1 and TRBJ2-1; TRBD1 matches at 9 bases. J was trimmed by 4 bases and V by 5 bases; bases with no gene match: 10. Germline loops: CDR1 SGHRS, CDR2 YFSETQ. The CDR3 is 16 amino acids. CDR3 protein: CASSLGWTGEYNEQFF. For the CDR3, the DNA is TGCGCCAGCAGTCTTGGCTGGACAGGGGAATACAATGAGCAGTTCTTC.

The chain couples TRBV18 to TRBJ1-2; possible D gene TRBD1, 6 bases. The ends were cut back, 4 bases at V and 5 bases at J, with 17 bases in the middle. The CDR3 consists of 15 residues. Germline CDR1 KGHSH, CDR2 LQKENI. Here the CDR3 reads CASSLRQAASYGYTF. The CDR3 bases are TGTGCCAGCTCACTAAGACAGGCAGCCTCATATGGCTACACCTTC. Drawing the rest from reference TRBV18 and TRBJ1-2, the complete variable domain is NAGVMQNPRHLVRRRGQEARLRCSPMKGHSHVYWYRQLPEEGLKFMVYLQKENIIDESGMPKERFSAEFPKEGPSILRIQQVVRGDSAAYFCASSLRQAASYGYTFGSGTRLTVV.

The CDR3 nucleotides are TGCGCCAGCAGCCTGAAAGCGGGGGGGCCAAATGAGCAGTTCTTC. Translated: CASSLKAGGPNEQFF. This sequence joins TRBV4-3 and TRBJ2-1; 10 bases match TRBD2. The CDR3 has 15 amino acids. The V gene's germline CDR1 is LGHNA and CDR2 YSLEER. Trimming took 4 bases from V and 7 from J; bases not matched to a gene: 7.

This chain connects TRBV7-2 to TRBJ1-1, with no clear D. The V gene lost 3 bases and the J gene lost 7 bases, with 12 bases spanning the gap. CDR1 SGHTA and CDR2 FQGNSA come from the germline V gene. The CDR3 loop spans 13 amino acids. The CDR3 is CASSFEVRLEAFF. The CDR3 region has the DNA TGTGCCAGCAGCTTTGAGGTCAGGCTTGAAGCTTTCTTT.